This T cell receptor (beta chain) was retrieved from a study of blood T cell repertoires in COVID-19 (TCRdb year 2020). As for the study more broadly: Samples from collaborators originated in the United States, Italy and Spain and spanned both the acute and convalescent phases of COVID-19. The material from the prospective study consisted of cDNA or gDNA derived from T cells, B-cell-depleted T cells, or PBMCs. Subjects who had been exposed to COVID-19, were actively infected with it, or had recovered from it provided the deeply sampled blood TCRbeta repertoires that made up the dataset. The repertoires were made available in a free public database intended to serve as a resource for research on the immune response to SARS-CoV-2. The samples were drawn from two sources: the first 160 participants of the ongoing ImmuneRACE study, and over 950 subjects contributed by 6 global collaborators. The sample metadata nearly always contained a de-identified subject ID, COVID-19 status, age in years and sex. Where available, HLA class I and class II types were taken from metadata supplied by the sample provider and were not determined by assay-based typing.

According to the germline V gene (reference sequence), CDR1 reads LNHDA and CDR2 reads SQIVND. Trimmed from V: 5 bases; trimmed from J: 3 bases; junction bases lacking a gene match: 8. Its CDR3 holds 15 amino acids, cysteine through phenylalanine. This entry keeps only the CDR3 DNA: 45 bases, framed from base 1. Broad study findings and their caveats: How much clinical and demographic metadata was included differed by source and by participant, and the metadata was provided uncurated.

Of note for this clone: It lacks a known antigen. No base quality values were provided; no much bigger clone lies one nucleotide off.

The immunoSEQ Assay, a bias-controlled multiplex PCR, was used to amplify TCRbeta CDR3 regions from genomic DNA. Per the source publication's procedure: The number of nucleated cells in each sample was estimated by amplification of reference gene primers within the assay. To quantify the absolute abundance of each unique TCRbeta CDR3 rearrangement, sequence reads were collapsed and filtered. For each sample, productive Simpson clonality was calculated by taking the square root of Simpson's diversity index across productive rearrangements. Sourced from immuneACCESS, this table was stored by TCRdb with only in-frame sequences that have V and J called. A share of the clones is absent; for the studies checked, an unresolved V gene accounts for under half, and the remainder has no known explanation. V, J and clone size derive from that table, while D and trimming were established from the DNA sequence. Recorded for this sample are some 320,000 clones; 90% of them occurred a single time. The top ten clonotypes cover around 2.7% of the sample.

Participants in the prospective study were aged roughly 18 to 100 years, lived in about two dozen United States geographic areas, and enrolled through a virtual design. In the prospective study, cohorts were assigned on the basis of participant-reported clinical history obtained from a screening survey and a study questionnaire. Recovered participants in ImmuneRACE Cohort 3 were defined by two consecutive negative NP/OP PCR tests, clearance by a healthcare professional, or resolution of symptoms. In the prospective study, mobile phlebotomists collected whole blood, serum and a nasopharyngeal or oropharyngeal swab from each participant. Prospective study participants could optionally give additional blood draws and questionnaires over an approximately two-month period. Blood samples from the prospective study were shipped frozen or at room temperature prior to DNA extraction.

The sequence links TRBV19 to TRBJ1-2; 8 bases in between match TRBD1. Sequenced: PBMCs or T cells enriched from blood (not recorded which). The TCR was taken from a man aged 55 to 70 who had recovered from COVID-19. The DNA sequence is given as TGTGCCAGTAGTCCAGGGGGCGGACGGGACTATGGCTACACCTTC. It codes for CASSPGGGRDYGYTF.